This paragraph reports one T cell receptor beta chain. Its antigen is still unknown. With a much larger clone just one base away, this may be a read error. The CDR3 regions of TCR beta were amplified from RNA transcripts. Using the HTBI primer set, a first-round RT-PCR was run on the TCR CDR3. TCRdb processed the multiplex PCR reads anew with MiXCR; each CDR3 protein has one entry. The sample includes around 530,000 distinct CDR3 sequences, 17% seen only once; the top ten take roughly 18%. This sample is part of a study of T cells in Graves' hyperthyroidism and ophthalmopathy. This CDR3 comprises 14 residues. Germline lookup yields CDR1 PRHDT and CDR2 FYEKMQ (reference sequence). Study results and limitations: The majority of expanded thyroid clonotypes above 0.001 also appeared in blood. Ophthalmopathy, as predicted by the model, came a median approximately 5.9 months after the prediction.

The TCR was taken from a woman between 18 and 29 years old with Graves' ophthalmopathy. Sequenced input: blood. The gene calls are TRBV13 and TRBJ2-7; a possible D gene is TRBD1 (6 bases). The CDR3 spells CASSSPGHHYGQYF. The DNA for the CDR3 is TGTGCCAGCAGCTCACCGGGACACCACTACGGGCAGTACTTC.